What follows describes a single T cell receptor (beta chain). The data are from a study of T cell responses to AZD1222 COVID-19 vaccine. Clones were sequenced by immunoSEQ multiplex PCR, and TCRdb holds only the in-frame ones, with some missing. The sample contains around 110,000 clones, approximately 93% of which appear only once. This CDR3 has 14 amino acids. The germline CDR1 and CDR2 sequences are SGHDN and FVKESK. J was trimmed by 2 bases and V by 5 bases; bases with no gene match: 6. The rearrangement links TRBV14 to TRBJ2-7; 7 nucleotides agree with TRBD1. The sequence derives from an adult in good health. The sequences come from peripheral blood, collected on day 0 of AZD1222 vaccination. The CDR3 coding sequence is TGTGCCAGCAGCGCCCGACAGGGTGCCTACGAGCAGTACTTC. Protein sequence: CASSARQGAYEQYF.